This is a list of T cell receptor beta chains from one sample in a study of cytomegalovirus exposure and HLA in healthy donors. The data were produced by immunoSEQ multiplex PCR, yet TCRdb's version contains in-frame clones alone and is incomplete. The sample lists over 50,000 clones; about 80% were seen once. The sample consisted of PBMCs. These receptors were taken from a man between 35 and 55 years old in good health and CMV-seronegative. CDR3s include the opening cysteine and the closing phenylalanine or tryptophan. The D gene is left open where the match is weak. The listing skips clone size in some rows; elsewhere it reads once, few, many or a size class.

d_call j_call clone_size v_call cdr3_nt cdr3_aa
. TRBJ2-7 . TRBV27 TGTGCCAGCAGTTTGCGGTATTCGTACGAGCAGTACTTC CASSLRYSYEQYF
. TRBJ1-5 . TRBV6-1 TGTGCCAGCAGTGATAGCGGGCTCAGGAAGCCCCAGCATTTT CASSDSGLRKPQHF
. TRBJ1-3 . TRBV5-1 TGCGCCAGCAGGGGGGCTCAAGGAAACACCATATATTTT CASRGAQGNTIYF
TRBD2 TRBJ2-4 . TRBV2 TGTGCCAGCAGACTAGCGGGGGGGCCGTCACAATTCATTCAGTACTTC CASRLAGGPSQFIQYF
. TRBJ1-2 . TRBV12-5 TGTGCTAGTGGTTTGAATCAGGGCTACACCTTC CASGLNQGYTF
. TRBJ1-6 . TRBV5-1 TGCGCCAGCAGCTTGGCCGGGGTTCGTTATAATTCACCCCTCCACTTT CASSLAGVRYNSPLHF
. TRBJ1-5 few TRBV4-3 TGCGCCAGCAGCCAAGATTTGGACAGTTACGGTTCTCAGCCCCAGCATTTT CASSQDLDSYGSQPQHF
. TRBJ2-7 few TRBV10-2 TGCGCCAGCAGTGAGTCGGGAGGACCCCACGAGCAGTACTTC CASSESGGPHEQYF
TRBD2 TRBJ2-3 . TRBV7-2 TGTGCCAGCAGCTTAATTGGCGGGGGGGTCACAGATACGCAGTATTTT CASSLIGGGVTDTQYF
TRBD1 TRBJ2-7 few TRBV6-5 TGTGCCAGCAGCCGGGACAGGGTCCACGAGCAGTACTTC CASSRDRVHEQYF
TRBD1 TRBJ2-1 . TRBV2 TGTGCCAGCAGAGGACAGGGGTTCTCCTACAATGAGCAGTTCTTC CASRGQGFSYNEQFF
. TRBJ1-1 . TRBV5-6 TGTGCCAGCAGCTTTTTCCAGGGGCAGAACACTGAAGCTTTCTTT CASSFFQGQNTEAFF
TRBD1 TRBJ1-2 . TRBV6-1 TGTGCCAGCACCGGACAGGCCTATGGCTACACCTTC CASTGQAYGYTF
. TRBJ2-2 . TRBV11-3 TGTGCCAGCAGCTCCCACATCACCGGGGAGCTGTTTTTT CASSSHITGELFF
. TRBJ1-2 . TRBV18 TGTGCCAGCTCACCACCAGGACTTAGGACAGCATACTATGGCTACACCTTC CASSPPGLRTAYYGYTF
TRBD1 TRBJ2-2 . TRBV7-3 TGTGCCAGCAGCAACAGGGGGCGGACCGGGGAGCTGTTTTTT CASSNRGRTGELFF
. TRBJ2-7 . TRBV7-8 TGTGCCAGCAGCGCAGACAAATTCGGAGCGCGGGGCAACGAGCAGTACTTC CASSADKFGARGNEQYF
TRBD1 TRBJ1-5 . TRBV19 TGTGCCAGTAGTAGGACAGGTAGCAATCAGCCCCAGCATTTT CASSRTGSNQPQHF
. TRBJ2-5 . TRBV7-8 TGTGCCAGCAGCGCCGCCAAGCTTAGAATAGAGACCCAGTACTTC CASSAAKLRIETQYF
. TRBJ1-4 . TRBV28 TGTGCCAGCAGTTTACGTGAACAGACTGAAAAACTGTTTTTT CASSLREQTEKLFF
. TRBJ1-6 once TRBV15 TGTGCCACCAGCAGACACACCGGGACAAACACCTATTCACCCCCCCACTTT CATSRHTGTNTYSPPHF
. TRBJ1-1 . TRBV11-2 TGTGCCAGCAGCTTACGGTCAGGGGAGCTGGTAGCTTTCTTT CASSLRSGELVAFF
TRBD1 TRBJ1-2 few TRBV12-5 TGTGCTAGTGACGACAGGGTTGGCTACACCTTC CASDDRVGYTF
TRBD1 TRBJ1-4 . TRBV2 TGTGCCAGCAGTTTTGGACAGGTACTTGAAAAACTGTTTTTT CASSFGQVLEKLFF
. TRBJ2-7 . TRBV5-6 TGTGCCAGCAGCTTGGGGTCAGGGGTTAGGCACTACGAGCAGTACTTC CASSLGSGVRHYEQYF
. TRBJ2-2 . TRBV13 TGTGCCAGCAGCTTAAGCCCCTCCCTATTGGCAGACACGAACACCGGGGAGCTGTTTTTT CASSLSPSLLADTNTGELFF
TRBD2 TRBJ2-7 . TRBV10-2 TGCGCCAGCAGTAGGGACTACGAGTACGAGCAGTACTTC CASSRDYEYEQYF
TRBD2 TRBJ2-3 . TRBV7-2 TGTGCCAGCAGCTTAGGACCGACTAGCGGGGGGCTTACAGATACGCAGTATTTT CASSLGPTSGGLTDTQYF
TRBD2 TRBJ2-1 . TRBV7-2 TGTGCCAGCAGCGGACTAGCGGGGGCGGGCTCTGAGCAGTTCTTC CASSGLAGAGSEQFF
TRBD1 TRBJ1-6 few TRBV6-6 TGTGCCAGCAGTTACCCTGGACAGGGGGCTCTACCCCTCCACTTT CASSYPGQGALPLHF